This T cell receptor (beta chain) was profiled in a study of a mutant IDH1 vaccine in newly diagnosed glioma. At the level of the study: Earlier therapy was either radiotherapy, temozolomide, or both, and most got both.

This sample's time point: baseline, week 1 (first vaccination visit). Noted treatment: pre-vaccination baseline after standard-of-care therapy. With respect to this clone: Its antigen is unidentified.

Regarding the study as a whole: Variations in leading peripheral T cell clonotypes appeared to have no connection with pseudoprogression.

Some clones are missing from TCRdb's copy, which holds only in-frame ones; the method was immunoSEQ multiplex PCR. The sample consists of about 98,000 clones, 80% to 90% of them appearing once. V was cut by 5 bases and J by 2 bases, with 11 bases left in between. Germline CDR1 and CDR2: SEHNR and FQNEAQ (reference sequence). The CDR3 sequence is 14 residues long. This sequence originates from a woman aged 45-65 years with glioma. The gene calls are TRBV7-9 and TRBJ2-3; no clear D. Material: PBMCs, obtained from a glioma patient treated with radiotherapy, temozolomide or both. CDR3 sequence (DNA): TGTGCCAGCAGCCGTCCCACTACCACAGATACGCAGTATTTT. It is translated as CASSRPTTTDTQYF. Full variable domain (outside the CDR3, taken from reference TRBV7-9 and TRBJ2-3): DTGVSQNPRHKITKRGQNVTFRCDPISEHNRLYWYRQTLGQGPEFLTYFQNEAQLEKSRLLSDRFSAERPKGSFSTLEIQRTEQGDSAMYLCASSRPTTTDTQYFGPGTRLTVL.